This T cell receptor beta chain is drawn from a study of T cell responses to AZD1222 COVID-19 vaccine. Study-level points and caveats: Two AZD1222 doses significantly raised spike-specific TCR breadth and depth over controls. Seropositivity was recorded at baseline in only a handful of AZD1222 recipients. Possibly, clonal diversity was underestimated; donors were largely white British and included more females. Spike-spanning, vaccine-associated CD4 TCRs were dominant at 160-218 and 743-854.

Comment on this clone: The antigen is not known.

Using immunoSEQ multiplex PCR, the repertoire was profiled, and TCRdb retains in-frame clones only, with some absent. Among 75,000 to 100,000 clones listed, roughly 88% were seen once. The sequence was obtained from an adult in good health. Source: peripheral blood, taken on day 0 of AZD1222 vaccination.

This CDR3 is CAISETSSNQPQHF. The CDR3 DNA reads TGTGCCATCTCGGAGACCTCTAGCAATCAGCCCCAGCATTTT. The chain joins TRBV6-6 to TRBJ1-5; D uncertain. Germline V gives CDR1 MNHNY, CDR2 SVGAGI (reference sequence). This CDR3 is built from 14 residues. Trimming pared 10 bases from V and 0 bases from J, leaving 13 bases between.